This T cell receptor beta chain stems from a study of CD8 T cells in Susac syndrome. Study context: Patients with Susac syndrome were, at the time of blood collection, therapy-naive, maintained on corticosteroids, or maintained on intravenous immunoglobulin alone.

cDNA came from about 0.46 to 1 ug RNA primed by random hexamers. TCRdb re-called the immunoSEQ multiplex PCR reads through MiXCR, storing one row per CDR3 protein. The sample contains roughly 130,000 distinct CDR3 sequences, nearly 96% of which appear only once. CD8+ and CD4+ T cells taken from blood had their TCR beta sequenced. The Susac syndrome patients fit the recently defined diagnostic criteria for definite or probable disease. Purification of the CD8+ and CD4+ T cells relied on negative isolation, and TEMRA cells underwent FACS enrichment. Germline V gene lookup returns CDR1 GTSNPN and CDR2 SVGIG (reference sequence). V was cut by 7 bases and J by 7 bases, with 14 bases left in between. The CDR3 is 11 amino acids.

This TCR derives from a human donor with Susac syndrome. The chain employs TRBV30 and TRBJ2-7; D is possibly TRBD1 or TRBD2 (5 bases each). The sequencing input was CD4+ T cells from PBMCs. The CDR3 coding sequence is TGTGCCTTCGGGACCTCGGGAGAGCAGTACTTC. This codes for CAFGTSGEQYF.